This T cell receptor beta chain was found in a study of beta chain features in type 1 diabetes (dated by TCRdb to the late 2010s). The study in broad terms: Patients and healthy donors did not differ in mean age, gender distribution, total cell number or subset yield. Across all samples, around 100 million sorted cells were examined, and cell number per subset correlated strongly with RNA yield. The study compared the TCRB repertoires of sorted circulating CD4+ T cell subsets in recently diagnosed type 1 diabetes patients with those in matched healthy donors. Regulatory and stem cell-like memory subsets were isolated from only 8 patients and about eight healthy donors, whereas naive and central memory subsets came from all 30 or so donors.

The entire isolated RNA was reverse transcribed using the High Capacity cDNA Reverse Transcription Kit, and thus expressed TCRB transcripts were sequenced. Naive, central memory and regulatory T cell samples underwent deep immunoSEQ sequencing, averaging about 3.57 million total reads per sample. Sorted cells were lysed in RLT buffer, and RNA was extracted using DNase-treated RNeasy Micro or Mini kits according to cell number. Each cell subset was processed separately to prevent cross-contamination, with patient and healthy donor samples processed together. Using the immunoSEQ multiplex PCR, TCRB sequences were amplified from cDNA into 87-bp fragments spanning the CDR3 region. Amplicons were sequenced on the Illumina HiSeq platform. The paper's processing steps were these. PCR bias was corrected computationally using synthetic template baselines, and reads within Hamming distance 2 were collapsed, with unmergeable singletons discarded. By aligning reads against IMGT, V, D and J genes, CDR3 length, and insertions or deletions at six rearrangement sites were assigned. Within each subset, clonotype counts were normalized to sorted cell number, after which true diversity and Gini coefficients were computed with the tcR R package. The overlap coefficient, calculated on TCRB nucleotide sequences, was used to measure repertoire sharing. Held by TCRdb, this immuneACCESS table contains in-frame sequences only and omits some clones. Under half of the omission traces to an unresolved V gene where checked; the cause of the rest is unknown. From that table come the V and J calls and clone size; the DNA was used to work out D and trimming. The sample records almost 350,000 clones, about a tenth of which are singletons. The ten largest make up roughly 1% of the sample.

Measured from the cysteine to the phenylalanine, the CDR3 is 11 residues long. The kept DNA is CDR3 alone, 33 bases in frame from the first base. From the germline V gene (reference sequence), CDR1 is DFQATT and CDR2 is SNEGSKA. The junction shows trimming of 3 bases on V and 3 bases on J, plus 6 bases between the germline ends. This clone has ten or more counts. No cognate antigen has been identified for it. No base quality information exists; no much larger clone differs at one position. Each donor gave one peripheral blood draw, about 100 mL on average, collected into heparinised tubes. A BD FACSAria II was used to sort naive, central memory, regulatory and stem cell-like memory CD4+ T cells with a panel that included CD45RO, CCR7, CD25, CD127, CD95 and CD27. All sorted populations exceeded 95% purity. PBMCs were isolated immediately by Lymphoprep density gradient centrifugation and stained directly without culture. To minimize batch effects, samples were stained and sorted in pairs, one healthy donor with one patient per experiment.

The paper as a whole reports these results and caveats: Shorter templates might be favored by PCR, yet because patient and control samples were amplified and corrected together, any such skew would affect both groups equally. Because cDNA was sequenced instead of genomic DNA, highly expressing activated cells could be over-represented, though the groups showed no difference in activation or CD3 levels. Naive, central memory and regulatory TCRB repertoires appeared to be more alike among patients than among healthy donors. Because small numbers of individuals were included in the HLA sub-analyses, any influence of HLA type on TCRB rearrangement was left unresolved. Type 1 diabetes patients showed a moderate but significant shortening of TCRB CDR3 length in all four CD4+ subsets. Patients with type 1 diabetes made fewer insertions and deleted more nucleotides at VDJ recombination sites, implying thymic rearrangement abnormalities.

This sequence was found in a man aged 25 to 40 with type 1 diabetes. Here the chain combines TRBV20-1 and TRBJ2-7; too little of a D gene remains to name it. Sample: central memory CD4+ T cells from blood. The DNA reads TGCAGTGCTAGTGGTAACTACGAGCAGTACTTC. It translates to CSASGNYEQYF.